This entry lists 6 T cell receptor beta chains sequenced from one sample in a study of OX40 agonist ivuxolimab in advanced cancers. Libraries were built with the immunoSEQ multiplex PCR assay. TCRdb provides this immuneACCESS table in a form limited to in-frame rearrangements. Some clones are lacking; in checked studies, under half of them reflect an unresolved V gene, and why the rest are absent is not known. The sample profile shows about 48,000 clones; 65% to 85% of them were found once. 1.1% of the sample goes to the ten largest clones. Here the sequenced sample was CD4+ or CD8+ T cells sorted from blood, taken in a trial of the OX40 agonist ivuxolimab. These TCRs come from an adult with an advanced solid tumor such as melanoma, head and neck, liver or kidney cancer.

The rearrangement uses TRBV9 and TRBJ1-2; the match to TRBD1 covers 8 bases. V lost 2 bases to trimming and J lost 7 bases; unmatched junction nucleotides: 10. The CDR3 covers 15 residues. The germline V gene has CDR1 SGDLS and CDR2 YYNGEE. CDR3 bases: TGTGCCAGCAGCGTGGCCTCGGGACAGGCGGTTGGCTACACCTTC. The encoded protein is CASSVASGQAVGYTF.

This clone was seen just once. As DNA, the CDR3 is TGTGCCAGTAGTACTATTCCGGGACAGGCCACCTACGAGCAGTACTTC. Translating it yields CASSTIPGQATYEQYF. The V and J genes are TRBV19 and TRBJ2-7; the match to TRBD1 covers 8 bases. CDR3 length: 16 residues. Trimming removed 4 bases from V and 2 bases from J; junction bases left unmatched: 10. Germline lookup yields CDR1 LNHDA and CDR2 SQIVND (reference sequence).

This sequence joins TRBV10-3 and TRBJ2-1; 13 nucleotides agree with TRBD2. J gave up 5 bases and V 5 bases, and 3 bases lay outside the gene matches. Germline V CDR1 and CDR2: ENHRY, SYGVKD. This CDR3 region has 15 residues. CDR3 in amino acids: CAISSGTSGNNEQFF. DNA for the CDR3: TGTGCCATCAGTTCCGGGACTAGCGGGAACAATGAGCAGTTCTTC.

The chain uses TRBV27 and TRBJ2-2; TRBD1 matches 8 bases. V was pared by 7 bases and J by 4 bases, with 11 bases of the junction left unmatched. The CDR3 length is 16 residues. The germline V gene encodes CDR1 MNHEY and CDR2 SMNVEV (reference sequence). CDR3 amino acids: CASTEYRGVGTGELFF. In nucleotides, the CDR3 is TGTGCCAGCACCGAATACAGGGGGGTGGGCACCGGGGAGCTGTTTTTT.

This chain joins TRBV7-9 and TRBJ2-1; no firm D call. Between the trimmed V and J ends, which lost 5 bases and 8 bases, there was a span of 16 bases. Germline CDR1 reads SEHNR; CDR2 reads FQNEAQ (reference sequence). CDR3 length: 14 amino acids. This CDR3 reads CASSAPGRSHEQFF. CDR3 bases: TGTGCCAGCAGCGCCCCTGGACGGAGCCATGAGCAGTTCTTC.

J is TRBJ2-3 and V is TRBV29-1; 9 positions agree with TRBD1. After removal of 7 bases from V and 4 bases from J, the junction contained 6 bases not matched to a gene. The germline gives CDR1 SQVTM, CDR2 ANQGSEA. The CDR3 is 13 residues long. The CDR3 DNA is TGCAGCGCCCCGGGACAGGGATCAGATACGCAGTATTTT. It encodes CSAPGQGSDTQYF.